This T cell receptor (beta chain) appears in the sequencing data of a study of T cells after yellow fever vaccination (dated by TCRdb to about 2019). In terms of the full investigation: Libraries from fractions with low cell numbers were prepared with the SMART-Seq v4 Ultra Low Input RNA kit. To track T-cell clones before and after primary and booster YFV17D yellow fever vaccination, bulk TCR alpha and beta repertoires were sequenced longitudinally. Two healthy male donors made up the cohort, one aged 18 to 30 years and the other aged 30 to 39 years. Blood was drawn at multiple timepoints before and after primary and secondary immunization, with bulk PBMC replicates and cell subsets isolated.

The treatment or condition label of this sample denotes: live attenuated yellow fever vaccine strain. At every blood-draw timepoint, two biological replicates of bulk PBMCs were collected. PBMCs were isolated from peripheral blood using a standard Ficoll-Paque protocol. RNA was extracted with TriZol from bulk PBMCs, CD4 and CD8 fractions, and dextramer-positive and dextramer-negative fractions. CDR1 and CDR2, looked up from the germline V gene, are LGHNA and YNFKEQ. V and J lose 1 base and 8 bases, and a span of 9 bases separates them. Measured from the cysteine to the phenylalanine, the CDR3 is 13 residues long. Only the CDR3 portion is preserved as DNA: 39 bases, with reading frame beginning at the first base. TCR cDNA was synthesized by 5'RACE template switching, through which a universal primer site and unique molecular identifiers were introduced. Priming for cDNA synthesis came from both the TCR alpha and TCR beta constant segments. Library amplification involved two PCR steps, and the second step added sample barcodes and sequencing adapters. Sequencing of libraries was performed on Illumina HiSeq 2500 (2x100 bp) or NovaSeq (2x150 bp). Per the authors' processing: MIGEC was used to demultiplex reads and collapse the reads into UMI consensus sequences, and MiXCR was used for V(D)J alignment. Clonotypes responding to the vaccine were identified with edgeR on replicate PBMC samples, with the criteria of FDR below 0.01 and a log2 fold change above 5 up to day 15. CD4 or CD8 identity was assigned to each bulk clonotype according to whether the clonotype was present at higher abundance in the sequenced CD4 repertoire or the sequenced CD8 repertoire. TCRdb handled the public reads itself, with Q25 trimming in fastp and clone calling in MiXCR, and kept productive beta chains. Each CDR3 protein gets just one entry, which takes the most common genes and DNA from the rows behind it. TCRdb's processing, not the authors' own work, is the source of the V and J calls. Recorded for this sample are some 560,000 distinct CDR3 sequences; about 19% of them occurred a single time. The ten largest clones add up to around an eighth of the sample.

This clonotype was found a few times. Its antigen remains undetermined. No base qualities exist here, and no much larger clone lies one base off it. What the study reported, not specific to this receptor: Compared with the primary T-cell response, the secondary T-cell response was weaker but faster, peaking on day 5 rather than day 15. Computational filtering was required because FACS-sorted repertoires could contain abundant contaminating clonotypes from the bulk population. Because only a couple of donors were included in the study, the extent to which the findings can be generalized is limited. After the booster, most of the clones that had expanded following primary vaccination were detected again (about 95% of CD4 and more than 85% of CD8), which suggests that memory was broadly maintained. A small fraction of clonotypes appeared in both the CD4 and CD8 compartments, likely as a result of convergent recombination.

This TCR was sampled from a man younger than 40 who received the YFV17D yellow fever vaccine. Specimen: PBMCs, collected 15 days after the yellow fever booster vaccination. The chain is assembled from TRBV4-2 and TRBJ1-5, with no reliable assignment of the D segment. The nucleotides are TGTGCCAGCAGCCAAGGTCCCCAGGAGCCCCAGCATTTT. Its translation is CASSQGPQEPQHF.